This TCR beta chain was found in a study of STAT5B mutations in CD4+ large granular lymphocyte leukemia (dated by TCRdb to the early 2020s). Study-level background: Among the healthy controls, the CDR3 'QG' motif was associated with a particular HLA allele. The TCRbeta repertoires of CD4+ T-cell large granular lymphocyte leukemia patients were compared with the TCRbeta repertoires of healthy blood donors. Flow cytometry on FACSCanto II or FACSVerse confirmed that purified fractions exceeded 95% purity among lymphocytes.

The immunoSEQ assay at survey resolution was applied to genomic DNA for sequencing of TCRbeta rearrangements. From the authors' description of their analysis: In the TCR sequencing data, the smallest productive clonotype frequency that could be detected was 2.59 x 10-5. Analyses included only productive TCRbeta rearrangements, meaning complete and in-frame sequences. The clonality of each sample was calculated as Simpson clonality in the immunoSEQ Analyzer version 3.0. Based on frequency, clones were grouped as very rare, small, medium, large (1-20%) or hyperexpanded (>20%). Generation probabilities were estimated with OLGA 1.2.3, V-gene circos plots were generated with VDJtools, specificities were searched for in VDJdb, and CDR3 motifs were identified with GLIPH. TCRdb's version of the immuneACCESS table is confined to in-frame rearrangements and falls short of the full clone set. An unresolved V gene accounts for under half of the shortfall where checked; the remainder is of unknown origin. V, J and clone size are those of that table, while D and trimming were read from the DNA. This sample comprises around 31,000 clones, around 67% of them detected only once. The biggest ten clones account for roughly 2% of the sample.

Overall results and qualifications from the work: Enrichment of TRBV06-family usage was observed among the top patient clones (8/27) relative to healthy controls (2/35). The data were not HLA-matched, and the relatively small sample size could explain the higher clonality seen in CD4+ compared with CD8+ T-LGLL. Compared with healthy CD4+ repertoires, CD4-sorted patient repertoires appeared more clonal, and this difference remained even after the putative leukemic clones were removed. Main leukemic clonotypes were private to each patient, although over 20% of the main leukemic clonotypes were found at low frequency in the non-leukemic repertoires of other patients.

After removal of 5 bases from V and 6 bases from J, the junction retains 4 bases not matched to a gene. Looking up the germline V gene yields CDR1 SGHAT and CDR2 FQNNGV. There are 13 amino acids in the CDR3, from cysteine to phenylalanine inclusive. Only the CDR3 DNA is retained, 39 bases long and in frame from the first base. About this clone itself: Its binding antigen is unknown. No base-level quality is on record; no much larger clone is a single base apart.

The healthy control group was made up of 40 or so blood donors, and the Finnish Red Cross blood service supplied their buffy coats. All TCR-sequenced material derived from peripheral blood: patient blood samples and healthy donor buffy coats. Peripheral blood mononuclear cells were isolated by Ficoll-Hypaque gradient centrifugation. For the healthy controls, CD4+ cells were obtained from buffy coats by magnetic purification. Genomic DNA was extracted with the Gentra Puregene Cell and Tissue kit and quantified on a Qubit 2.0 fluorometer. Sequenced input: CD4+ T cells from blood buffy coats. The origin of this receptor is a human donor in good health. Rearrangement joined TRBV11-2 to TRBJ2-5, and TRBD1 aligns with 9 junction nucleotides. The CDR3 is CASSPGTGKTQYF. The DNA is as follows: TGTGCCAGCAGCCCAGGGACAGGGAAGACCCAGTACTTC. With the portions outside the CDR3 filled from the reference TRBV11-2 and TRBJ2-5 genes, the complete variable region becomes EAGVAQSPRYKIIEKRQSVAFWCNPISGHATLYWYQQILGQGPKLLIQFQNNGVVDDSQLPKDRFSAERLKGVDSTLKIQPAKLEDSAVYLCASSPGTGKTQYFGPGTRLLVL.